This T cell receptor (beta chain) was captured by sequencing in a study of cytomegalovirus exposure and HLA in healthy donors. V dropped 1 base and J dropped 2 bases, with 4 bases sitting between them. CDR1 SEHNR and CDR2 FQNEAQ come from the germline V gene (reference sequence). There are 13 residues in the CDR3. PCR primers comprised 60 Vbeta and 13 Jbeta primers. Method: immunoSEQ multiplex PCR; TCRdb's copy keeps in-frame clones and lacks some. The table lists some 150,000 clones, 75% to 80% of them singletons. This rearrangement joins TRBV7-9 to TRBJ2-3; D is uncertain. The origin of this receptor is a man younger than 35 in good health and CMV-seronegative. Material: PBMCs. CDR3 residues: CASSLGLTDTQYF. As DNA, the CDR3 is TGTGCCAGCAGCTTAGGTCTCACAGATACGCAGTATTTT.